Shown below are 26 T cell receptor beta chains from a single sample sequenced in a study of molecular identifiers for immune sequencing clone quantification. TCRdb re-called the PCR reads through MiXCR, storing one row per CDR3 protein. Altogether about 86,000 distinct CDR3 sequences are present, approximately 25% being singletons, with the ten largest covering 0.78%. Sequencing used naive CD8+ T cells from blood, with Jurkat cell RNA spiked in. The sample's subset: FACS-sorted CD8+CD4-CCR7+CD45RA+ naive T cells. The source of these receptors is a human donor in good health. Some libraries in this study had Jurkat cell RNA spiked in.

This clonotype was seen a handful of times. The CDR3 region has the DNA TGTGCCACCAGCAGCGCTAGCGGGAGGACCTACAATGAGCAGTTCTTC. Amino acids: CATSSASGRTYNEQFF. This rearrangement joins TRBV15 to TRBJ2-1; 11 bases map to TRBD2. This CDR3 is 16 amino acids long. Germline V gives CDR1 LNHNV, CDR2 YYDKDF (reference sequence). The V gene end was trimmed by 3 bases and the J gene end by 2 bases; junction bases not matched to a gene: 3.

This clonotype has just a few counts. The V gene is TRBV19, the J gene TRBJ1-4, with D unclear. Germline V CDR1 and CDR2: LNHDA, SQIVND (reference sequence). The CDR3 runs 14 residues. V lost 5 bases and J lost 3, with 10 bases in between. CDR3 DNA: TGTGCCAGTAGTCTCGGCGAAGCTAATGAAAAACTGTTTTTT. This translates into CASSLGEANEKLFF.

This clonotype came up a few times. This chain uses TRBV19 with TRBJ1-6, with D maybe TRBD1 (5 bases). The CDR3 is made up of 16 amino acids. Germline-derived CDR1 and CDR2 are LNHDA and SQIVND (reference sequence). V lost 5 bases to trimming and J lost 0 bases, with 11 bases between them. The CDR3 DNA follows: TGTGCCAGTAGTGGGCCAGGGCCCTCCTATAATTCACCCCTCCACTTT. Translation gives CASSGPGPSYNSPLHF.

The CDR3, as DNA: TGTGCCAGCCAACAGCTTGGTGCTCCGGGACTCAATCAGCCCCAGCATTTT. Translation: CASQQLGAPGLNQPQHF. The chain joins TRBV5-5 to TRBJ1-5; a possible D gene is TRBD1 (5 bases). CDR3 length: 17 amino acids. The germline V and J ends were trimmed by 7 bases and 3 bases, with 23 bases remaining between them. Germline loops: CDR1 SGHKS, CDR2 YYEKEE (reference sequence).

Notes on this clonotype: This CDR3 is missing its conserved last phenylalanine or tryptophan, likely due to a read error. The J gene is TRBJ2-7, the V gene TRBV12-5; 10 bases are a match to TRBD2. The germline CDR1 and CDR2 sequences are LGHNT and FRNRAP. The CDR3 is 16 residues long. The CDR3 here is CASGLISAGGPYEQYI. The CDR3 bases are TGCGCTAGTGGTTTGATATCAGCGGGGGGGCCCTACGAGCAGTACATC.

This clonotype was seen ten or more times. The genes are TRBV24-1 and TRBJ1-5, with 7 bases lining up with TRBD1. Germline assignment: CDR1 KGHDR and CDR2 SFDVKD. The CDR3 length is 16 residues. J lost 1 base, V lost 6 bases, and 8 bases had no gene match. The CDR3 nucleotides read TGTGCCACCAGTACCACGGGACAGCGAAGCAATCAGCCCCAGCATTTT. It yields the protein CATSTTGQRSNQPQHF.

The sample holds a few counts of this clonotype. A much larger clone lies a single base off, so this may be a read error. The V gene is TRBV5-6, the J gene TRBJ1-1, with D uncertain. The germline V gene has CDR1 SGHDT and CDR2 YYEEEE. The CDR3 sequence is 14 residues long. The V and J ends lost 2 bases and 6 bases respectively, with 14 bases between them. DNA of the CDR3: TGTGCCAGCAGCTTAAGTCACAGTGGCTCTGAAGCTTTCTTT. Its protein is CASSLSHSGSEAFF.

The chain combines TRBV14 with TRBJ1-6; no clear D gene. The CDR3 is made up of 14 amino acids. V was trimmed by 4 bases and J by 7 bases, leaving 11 bases between them. Per the germline V gene, CDR1 is SGHDN and CDR2 is FVKESK. The CDR3 nucleotides read TGTGCCAGCAGCCCCCCGGGATGGAATTCACCCCTCCACTTT. This gives the protein CASSPPGWNSPLHF.

The chain carries TRBV9 and TRBJ2-3; 9 bases match TRBD1. Germline CDR1 is SGDLS and CDR2 is YYNGEE. Trimming cost V 3 bases and J 2 bases; bases outside gene matches: 10. CDR3 length: 17 amino acids. The CDR3, as DNA: TGTGCCAGCAGCGAAGAGGACAGGGGATCTCCCACAGATACGCAGTATTTT. Translating it yields CASSEEDRGSPTDTQYF.

Ten or more counts support this clonotype. This rearrangement joins TRBV5-1 to TRBJ2-3; D might be TRBD2 (5 bases). V lost 4 bases, J lost 5 bases, and 14 bases lay in between. The CDR3 consists of 14 residues. From germline, CDR1 is SGHRS and CDR2 YFSETQ. The CDR3 protein is CASSPVGVVDTQYF. The CDR3 nucleotides are TGCGCCAGCAGCCCCGTCGGGGTAGTAGATACGCAGTATTTT.

At least ten counts were recorded for this clonotype. V and J are TRBV20-1 and TRBJ2-7; TRBD1 aligns across 10 bases. This CDR3 contains 14 residues. The junction had 5 bases not matched to a gene; V was cut back by 6 bases and J by 0 bases. Germline CDR1 and CDR2: DFQATT and SNEGSKA (reference sequence). This CDR3 is CSAAGTGVSYEQYF. The CDR3 DNA is TGCAGTGCGGCGGGGACAGGGGTCTCCTACGAGCAGTACTTC.

This clonotype was counted many times. The chain links TRBV27 to TRBJ1-1, with 8 nucleotides matching TRBD1. In germline, CDR1 is MNHEY, CDR2 SMNVEV (reference sequence). The CDR3 length is 14 residues. Losses at the gene ends were 3 bases for V and 3 bases for J; bases not matched to a gene: 3. The CDR3 coding sequence is TGTGCCAGCAGTTTGGACAGGGCACACACTGAAGCTTTCTTT. It encodes CASSLDRAHTEAFF.

Ten or more counts support this clonotype. The chain uses TRBV4-1 and TRBJ2-4; D unresolved. From germline, CDR1 is MGHRA and CDR2 YSYEKL. This CDR3 is built from 14 residues. Trimming removed 0 bases at V and 6 bases at J, with 9 bases between. CDR3 in DNA: TGCGCCAGCAGCCAAGATTTTGACGGAAACATTCAGTACTTC. Translating gives CASSQDFDGNIQYF.

As for this clonotype: This may stem from a read error, because a much larger clone lies one nucleotide away. CDR3 nucleotides: TGTGCCACCAAGGGCAGGAATAATGAAAAACTGTTTTTT. It codes for CATKGRNNEKLFF. The rearrangement uses TRBV12-3 or TRBV12-4 and TRBJ1-4; no clear D gene. Trimming pared 10 bases from V and 4 bases from J, leaving 13 bases between. The CDR3 consists of 13 residues.

Points on this clonotype: This may come from a read error, since a much larger clone is one base off. The chain links TRBV19 to TRBJ1-5, with a tentative D call TRBD1 (5 bases). The CDR3 extends over 15 amino acids. V lost 2 bases to trimming and J lost 4 bases, with 12 bases between them. The germline V gene has CDR1 LNHDA and CDR2 SQIVND (reference sequence). CDR3 loop: CASSIFSGGNQPQHF. In nucleotides, the CDR3 is TGTGCCAGTAGTATATTTTCCGGGGGAAATCAGCCCCAGCATTTT.

There are many counts of this clonotype. V is TRBV7-9 and J is TRBJ2-7; 12 nucleotides agree with TRBD2. Unmatched junction bases numbered 7, after V lost 11 bases and J lost 2 bases. Per the germline V gene, CDR1 is SEHNR and CDR2 is FQNEAQ (reference sequence). This CDR3 has 14 amino acids. CDR3 DNA sequence: TGTGCCGAAGAGGGACTAGCGGGTCCCTACGAGCAGTACTTC. Translation gives CAEEGLAGPYEQYF.

With respect to this clonotype: A much larger clone differs by one base, so this may be a read error. The chain uses TRBV19 and TRBJ2-4; a weak D match, TRBD1 (5 bases). Deletions cut 6 bases from V and 3 bases from J, with 18 bases between. The length of the CDR3 is 16 residues. Germline V gene data show CDR1 as LNHDA and CDR2 as SQIVND (reference sequence). The chain's CDR3 is CASSSGQRSHKNIQYF. The CDR3, as DNA: TGTGCCAGTAGCTCAGGGCAGAGGTCTCACAAAAACATTCAGTACTTC.

This clonotype showed up many times. This chain links TRBV20-1 with TRBJ2-7; D might be TRBD1 or TRBD2, each matching 5 bases. The V and J ends lost 1 base and 3 bases respectively, with 13 bases between them. This CDR3 has 14 amino acids. Germline loops: CDR1 DFQATT, CDR2 SNEGSKA (reference sequence). The CDR3 here is CSARGSGLNYEQYF. CDR3 sequence (DNA): TGCAGTGCTAGAGGGTCGGGGCTGAACTACGAGCAGTACTTC.

In this sample, this clonotype turned up many times. V usage is TRBV6-5 and J usage is TRBJ1-1; D is perhaps TRBD1 (5 bases). Germline V gene data show CDR1 as MNHEY and CDR2 as SVGAGI. V gave up 3 bases and J gave up 1 base, with 15 bases separating them. This CDR3 is built from 16 residues. CDR3: CASSYYWDVENTEAFF. The CDR3 DNA reads as TGTGCCAGCAGTTATTATTGGGACGTCGAGAACACTGAAGCTTTCTTT.

In this sample, this clonotype turned up once. In this CDR3 the conserved last residue, phenylalanine or tryptophan, is missing, so a read error is likely. This chain joins TRBV5-1 and TRBJ2-7; the match to TRBD1 covers 9 bases. The CDR3 length is 15 residues. Per the germline V gene, CDR1 is SGHRS and CDR2 is YFSETQ. V trimming: 5 bases; J trimming: 5 bases; junction bases outside the gene matches: 11. CDR3 amino acids: CASSPTGGEIHEQYL. The CDR3, as DNA: TGCGCCAGCAGTCCTACAGGGGGCGAAATCCACGAGCAGTACCTC.

This clonotype was found many times. The rearrangement joins TRBV28 to TRBJ2-3; 7 bases are a match to TRBD1. CDR3 size: 16 residues. CDR1 is MDHEN, CDR2 SYDVKM, per germline. Trimming removed 5 bases from V and 2 bases from J; junction bases left unmatched: 10. For the CDR3, the DNA is TGTGCCAGCAGTCCTCGGAGGACAGGCGCCACAGATACGCAGTATTTT. Translation gives CASSPRRTGATDTQYF. The full variable domain, rest sourced from reference TRBV28 and TRBJ2-3, is DVKVTQSSRYLVKRTGEKVFLECVQDMDHENMFWYRQDPGLGLRLIYFSYDVKMKEKGDIPEGYSVSREKKERFSLILESASTNQTSMYLCASSPRRTGATDTQYFGPGTRLTVL.

The V and J genes are TRBV6-5 and TRBJ1-5; TRBD1 aligns across 8 bases. The V and J ends lost 5 bases and 3 bases, in that order; junction bases with no gene match: 3. The CDR3 totals 14 residues. Per the germline V gene, CDR1 is MNHEY and CDR2 is SVGAGI. The CDR3 protein is CASSEDRANQPQHF. In DNA form, the CDR3 reads TGTGCCAGCAGTGAGGACAGGGCCAATCAGCCCCAGCATTTT.

The genes are TRBV20-1 and TRBJ2-5; 8 bases fit TRBD1. Germline V lookup: CDR1 DFQATT, CDR2 SNEGSKA (reference sequence). The trim removed 6 bases at V and 3 bases at J, leaving 6 bases unmatched. The CDR3 is 13 residues long. CDR3 sequence reads: CSAPQDREETQYF. The CDR3 DNA reads TGCAGTGCCCCACAGGACAGGGAAGAGACCCAGTACTTC.

Of note for this clonotype: This sequence may be a read error, since a much larger clone differs from it by one base. This rearrangement joins TRBV2 to TRBJ1-6; 10 bases fit TRBD1. Germline lookup yields CDR1 SNHLY and CDR2 FYNNEI. The CDR3 has 15 residues. In DNA form, the CDR3 reads TGTGCCAGCAGTGGGGGACAGGGGTATAAATCACCCCTCCACTTT. It translates to CASSGGQGYKSPLHF.

This clonotype was counted ten times or more. The V and J genes are TRBV12-3 or TRBV12-4 and TRBJ2-3; D ambiguous. The V end lost 5 bases, the J end lost 3 bases, and 12 bases lay between the germline ends. The CDR3 extends over 14 amino acids. The CDR3 DNA sequence: TGTGCCAGCAGTCGATATGACACGACAGATACGCAGTATTTT. Translated, it gives CASSRYDTTDTQYF.

Note on this clonotype: Since a much larger clone is just one base distant, this may be a read error. V gene TRBV30 combines with J gene TRBJ2-1; maybe TRBD2 (5 bases). The V end lost 5 bases, the J end lost 9 bases, and 11 bases lay between the germline ends. The CDR3 is 11 amino acids. The germline V gene encodes CDR1 GTSNPN and CDR2 SVGIG (reference sequence). The CDR3 loop reads CAWEGLGEQFF. For the CDR3, the DNA is TGTGCCTGGGAGGGCCTAGGTGAGCAGTTCTTC.